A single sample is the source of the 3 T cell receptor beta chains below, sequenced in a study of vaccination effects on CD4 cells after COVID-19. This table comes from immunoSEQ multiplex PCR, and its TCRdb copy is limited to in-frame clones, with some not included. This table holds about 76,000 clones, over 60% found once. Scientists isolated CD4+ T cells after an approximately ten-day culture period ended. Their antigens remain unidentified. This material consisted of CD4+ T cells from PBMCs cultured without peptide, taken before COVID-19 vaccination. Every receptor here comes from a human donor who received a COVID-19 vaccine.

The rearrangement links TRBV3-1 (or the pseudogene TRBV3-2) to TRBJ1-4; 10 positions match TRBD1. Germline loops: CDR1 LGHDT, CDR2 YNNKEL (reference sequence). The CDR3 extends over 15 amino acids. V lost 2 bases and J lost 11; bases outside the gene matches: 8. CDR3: CASSQYGTGDKKLFF. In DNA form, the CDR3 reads TGTGCCAGCAGCCAATATGGGACAGGGGATAAGAAACTGTTTTTT.

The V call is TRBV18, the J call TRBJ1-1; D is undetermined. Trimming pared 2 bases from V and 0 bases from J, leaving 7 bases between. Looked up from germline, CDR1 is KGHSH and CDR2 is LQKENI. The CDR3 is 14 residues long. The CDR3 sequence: CASSPVGMNTEAFF. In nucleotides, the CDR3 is TGTGCCAGCTCACCAGTGGGAATGAACACTGAAGCTTTCTTT. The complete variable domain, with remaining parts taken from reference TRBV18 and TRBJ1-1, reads NAGVMQNPRHLVRRRGQEARLRCSPMKGHSHVYWYRQLPEEGLKFMVYLQKENIIDESGMPKERFSAEFPKEGPSILRIQQVVRGDSAAYFCASSPVGMNTEAFFGQGTRLTVV.

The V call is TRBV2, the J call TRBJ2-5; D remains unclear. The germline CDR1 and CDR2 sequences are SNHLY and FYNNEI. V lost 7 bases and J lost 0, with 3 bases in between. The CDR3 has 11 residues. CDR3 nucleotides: TGTGCCAGCAAGTACCAAGAGACCCAGTACTTC. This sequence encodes CASKYQETQYF.